Listed below are T cell receptor beta chains from one sample, sequenced in a study of OX40 agonist ivuxolimab in advanced cancers. Profiling relied on immunoSEQ multiplex PCR, and the TCRdb table lists in-frame clones only, not all of them. Here the sample spans roughly 69,000 clones, about four fifths being singletons. The specimen was CD4+ or CD8+ T cells sorted from blood, collected in a trial of the OX40 agonist ivuxolimab. The origin of the receptors is an adult with an advanced solid tumor such as melanoma, head and neck, liver or kidney cancer. Each CDR3 is given with its conserved first and last residue. Fields, in order: CDR3 length, clone size, J gene, V gene, D gene, CDR3 DNA, CDR3 protein. The D gene is left open where the match is weak. Size values are once, few and many counts, or a class for expanded clones, and some rows have none.

15	-	TRBJ2-7	TRBV7-9	-	TGTGCCAGCAGCATTCTGACCGATGGAGACTACGAGCAGTACTTC	CASSILTDGDYEQYF
14	-	TRBJ1-2	TRBV27	-	TGTGCCAGCAGTTTTCAGGGATTGGGGTATGGCTACACCTTC	CASSFQGLGYGYTF
14	-	TRBJ2-7	TRBV6-5	-	TGTGCCAGCAGCGACGGGCTCAACGCCTACGAGCAGTACTTC	CASSDGLNAYEQYF
14	-	TRBJ2-7	TRBV7-9	-	TGTGCCAGCAGCGGGGGTATTGGCTCCTACGAGCAGTACTTC	CASSGGIGSYEQYF
11	-	TRBJ1-1	TRBV30	TRBD1	TGTGCCACCGGAGCACAGGGGAGAGCTTTCTTT	CATGAQGRAFF
13	few	TRBJ1-1	TRBV29-1	-	TGCAGCGTTGATGGGTTGAGGAACACTGAAGCTTTCTTT	CSVDGLRNTEAFF
16	-	TRBJ2-7	TRBV2	-	TGTGCCAGCAGTGAATTGGGGAGCCCCGGCTCCTACGAGCAGTACTTC	CASSELGSPGSYEQYF
15	-	TRBJ2-2	TRBV28	TRBD1	TGTGCCAGCAGAACTGGACAGGGAAGCACCGGGGAGCTGTTTTTT	CASRTGQGSTGELFF
13	-	TRBJ2-1	TRBV7-3	-	TGTGCCAGCAGCTCCCGAGCGAACAATGAGCAGTTCTTC	CASSSRANNEQFF
14	few	TRBJ1-6	TRBV9	-	TGTGCCAGCAGCGTAGGCCCCAGTAATTCACCCCTCCACTTT	CASSVGPSNSPLHF
14	-	TRBJ1-5	TRBV30	-	TGTGCCTGGACTGTGAGGGGCCAAAATCAGCCCCAGCATTTT	CAWTVRGQNQPQHF
14	-	TRBJ2-2	TRBV2	TRBD1	TGTGCCAGCCGTGACAGGGGGCAAGTCGGGGAGCTGTTTTTT	CASRDRGQVGELFF
13	-	TRBJ2-1	TRBV11-3	-	TGTGCCAGCAGCGTGACAGTCTACAATGAGCAGTTCTTC	CASSVTVYNEQFF
15	-	TRBJ2-1	TRBV11-3	TRBD1	TGTGCCAGCAGCTTAGGGACAGGGGGCTTCAATGAGCAGTTCTTC	CASSLGTGGFNEQFF
11	-	TRBJ1-1	TRBV7-2	-	TGTGCCAGCAGCCCCTACACTGAAGCTTTCTTT	CASSPYTEAFF
14	few	TRBJ1-5	TRBV5-1	TRBD1	TGCGCCAGCAGCTTGACAGGGGGTAACCAGCCCCAGCATTTT	CASSLTGGNQPQHF
15	-	TRBJ2-2	TRBV10-3	-	TGTGCCATCAGGGAGGGGGGCTACTCGACCGGGGAGCTGTTTTTT	CAIREGGYSTGELFF
14	-	TRBJ1-5	TRBV5-6	-	TGTGCCAGCAGCTTCAGGGGAAACAATCAGCCCCAGCATTTT	CASSFRGNNQPQHF
16	-	TRBJ1-5	TRBV27	-	TGTGCCAGCAGTCCCCATGGAGTTCATAGCAATCAGCCCCAGCATTTT	CASSPHGVHSNQPQHF
12	-	TRBJ1-1	TRBV11-3	TRBD1	TGTGCCAGCAGCTTGGGACAGGCTGCCGCTTTCTTT	CASSLGQAAAFF
13	-	TRBJ2-1	TRBV9	-	TGTGCCAGCAGCGTATCTCTAGCAGGTGAGCAGTTCTTC	CASSVSLAGEQFF
11	-	TRBJ2-7	TRBV5-4	-	TGTGCCAGCAGCTTGGGCTACGAGCAGTACTTC	CASSLGYEQYF
12	-	TRBJ1-1	TRBV2	TRBD1	TGTGCCAGCAGCCCCGCCGGGACAGCAGCTTTCTTT	CASSPAGTAAFF
14	-	TRBJ2-7	TRBV29-1	TRBD1	TGCAGCGTTGAAGGGACAGGGGAAAGCCACGAGCAGTACTTC	CSVEGTGESHEQYF
17	-	TRBJ2-4	TRBV2	-	TGTGCCAGCAGTGTGTCTTGGAGAACGCAAGCCAAAAACATTCAGTACTTC	CASSVSWRTQAKNIQYF
16	-	TRBJ2-7	TRBV30	TRBD2	TGTGCCTGGAACCCAGCGGGAGGAAATCTGGCCTACGAGCAGTACTTC	CAWNPAGGNLAYEQYF
15	-	TRBJ2-1	TRBV9	-	TGTGCCAGCAGCGTAGAGGGCGGGACCTACAATGAGCAGTTCTTC	CASSVEGGTYNEQFF
13	-	TRBJ1-1	TRBV6-5	-	TGTGCCAGCAGCCGCACAACTAACACTGAAGCTTTCTTT	CASSRTTNTEAFF
13	-	TRBJ2-1	TRBV18	-	TGTGCCAGCTCACCTCCTTCCGGGAGTATGTCGTTCTTC	CASSPPSGSMSFF
15	-	TRBJ1-4	TRBV5-5	TRBD1	TGTGCCAGCAGCTTAAGACAGGGAACTAATGAAAAACTGTTTTTT	CASSLRQGTNEKLFF
14	-	TRBJ1-1	TRBV9	-	TGTGCCAGCAGCGTTAACCCCTCAAACACTGAAGCTTTCTTT	CASSVNPSNTEAFF
17	-	TRBJ2-1	TRBV28	-	TGTGCCAGCAGATCTAACAGGGCACTGATCTCCTACAATGAGCAGTTCTTC	CASRSNRALISYNEQFF
14	-	TRBJ2-5	TRBV2	TRBD2	TGTGCCAGCACCGATTCGACTAGCGTGGAGACCCAGTACTTC	CASTDSTSVETQYF
15	-	TRBJ2-5	TRBV7-2	TRBD2	TGTGCCAGCAGCTTAACTCCACTAGCGGGTGGGACCCAGTACTTC	CASSLTPLAGGTQYF
14	-	TRBJ1-1	TRBV27	-	TGTGCCAGCAGTTTAAGAGAAACAAACACTGAAGCTTTCTTT	CASSLRETNTEAFF
13	-	TRBJ1-1	TRBV7-2	-	TGTGCCAGCAGCTCACAGGGGAACACTGAAGCTTTCTTT	CASSSQGNTEAFF
14	-	TRBJ2-7	TRBV7-2	-	TGTGCCAGCAGCTTAGCAGGCACAGGGTACGAGCAGTACTTC	CASSLAGTGYEQYF
16	-	TRBJ2-6	TRBV5-8	-	TGTGCCAGCAGCTCGTACAGGGATTCTGGGGCCAACGTCCTGACTTTC	CASSSYRDSGANVLTF
14	-	TRBJ1-4	TRBV7-8	-	TGTGCCAGCAGCTACAGGCGTCAAGGGGAAAAACTGTTTTTT	CASSYRRQGEKLFF
16	-	TRBJ1-5	TRBV2	-	TGTGCCAGCAGTGAAATTTCAGGGTCCGGGAATCAGCCCCAGCATTTT	CASSEISGSGNQPQHF
14	-	TRBJ2-3	TRBV5-1	-	TGCGCCAGCAGCGTTGCAACTACATCAGATACGCAGTATTTT	CASSVATTSDTQYF
16	-	TRBJ2-3	TRBV6-5	TRBD1	TGTGCCAGCAGTTGGGGGGACAGGTCTGTCGGGGATACGCAGTATTTT	CASSWGDRSVGDTQYF
13	few	TRBJ2-4	TRBV6-5	-	TGTGCCAGCAGTTACTCGGCGAGGAACATTCAGTACTTC	CASSYSARNIQYF
15	-	TRBJ1-2	TRBV9	TRBD1	TGTGCCAGCAGCGAAGGCACCGGGACAGGGTATGGCTACACCTTC	CASSEGTGTGYGYTF
18	medium-sized	TRBJ1-2	TRBV4-1	-	TGCGCCAGCAGCCAAGTCATAAGGGAGCGCCAAAGGGGCTATGGCTACACCTTC	CASSQVIRERQRGYGYTF
15	-	TRBJ1-5	TRBV6-5	TRBD1	TGTGCCAGCAGCAGGACAGGGGGCTTTAATCAGCCCCAGCATTTT	CASSRTGGFNQPQHF
15	-	TRBJ1-6	TRBV6-5	-	TGTGCCAGCAGTTACTCGGGTGAGGGAAATTCACCCCTCCACTTT	CASSYSGEGNSPLHF
14	-	TRBJ2-7	TRBV5-5	-	TGTGCCAGCAGCTTTGCCCTTTTGGGAGGCGAGCAGTACTTC	CASSFALLGGEQYF
14	-	TRBJ1-2	TRBV7-2	TRBD1	TGTGCCAGCAGCTTAGGAGGGACAGACTATGGCTACACCTTC	CASSLGGTDYGYTF